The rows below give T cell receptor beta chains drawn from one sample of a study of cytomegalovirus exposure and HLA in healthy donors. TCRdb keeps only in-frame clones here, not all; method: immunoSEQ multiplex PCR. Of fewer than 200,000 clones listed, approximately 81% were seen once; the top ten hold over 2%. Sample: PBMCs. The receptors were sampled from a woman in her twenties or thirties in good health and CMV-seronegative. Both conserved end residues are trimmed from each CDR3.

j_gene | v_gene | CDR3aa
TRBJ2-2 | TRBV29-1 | SASGTGTGELF
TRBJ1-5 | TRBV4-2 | ASSQEQGWGSNQPQH
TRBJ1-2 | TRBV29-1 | SVEDPGQGANYGYT
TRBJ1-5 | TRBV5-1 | ASRLGEGSNQPQH
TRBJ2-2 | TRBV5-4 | ASSLNLGRGQGGELF
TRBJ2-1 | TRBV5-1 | ASSLGTGEARINQNYEQF
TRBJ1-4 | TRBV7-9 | ASSRVFNEKLF
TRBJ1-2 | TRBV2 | ASRHEGDGYGYT
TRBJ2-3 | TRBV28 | ASSLLAGLPLGTDTQY
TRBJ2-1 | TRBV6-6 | ASSGGTSGYNEQF
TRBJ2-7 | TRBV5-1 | ASSLMSLAGNEQY
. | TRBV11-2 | ASSSIVYEQY
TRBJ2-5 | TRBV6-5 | ASSSLAGVNQY
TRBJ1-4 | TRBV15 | ATSITGLGFKKLF
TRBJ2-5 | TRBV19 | ASSSVQETQY
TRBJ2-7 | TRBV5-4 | ASSRDRGLGEQY
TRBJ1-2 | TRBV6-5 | ASAPGQGARGYT
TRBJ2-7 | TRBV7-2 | ASSRTDSSYEQY
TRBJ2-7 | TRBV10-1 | ASSLVAERLPESCSYEQY
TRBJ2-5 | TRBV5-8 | ASSLDGAEETQY
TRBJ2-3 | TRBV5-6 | ASSLEVTSGRALTDTQY
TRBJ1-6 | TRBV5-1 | ASSSPVGTGLHRNSPLH
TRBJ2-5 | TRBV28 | ASSFEGGRAQETQY
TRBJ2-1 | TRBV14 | ASSPGSYNEQF
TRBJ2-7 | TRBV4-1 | ASSQIDMGMASGHEQY
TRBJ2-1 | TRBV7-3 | ASSPDRSYNEQF
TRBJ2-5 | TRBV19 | ASSIAHDRGGQETQY
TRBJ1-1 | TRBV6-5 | ASSRETEAF
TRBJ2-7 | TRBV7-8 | ASSHPKRQSSYEQY
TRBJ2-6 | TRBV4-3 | ASSQVSPGTSGANVLT
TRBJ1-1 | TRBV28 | ASSLGTGVGEAF
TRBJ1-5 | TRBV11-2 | ASSLTGSNQPQH
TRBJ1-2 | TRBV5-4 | ASSTGQGKYGYT
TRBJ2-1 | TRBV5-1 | ASSLDLAGGVNEQF
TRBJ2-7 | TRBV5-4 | ASRGQQGPYEQY
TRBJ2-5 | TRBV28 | ASSPVQVTLYQETQY
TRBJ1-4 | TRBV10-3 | AISDPTGGENEKLF
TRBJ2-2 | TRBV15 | ATSSYRAGELF
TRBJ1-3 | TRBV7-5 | ARRKDTYSGNTIY
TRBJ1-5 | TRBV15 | ATLTGGSQPQH
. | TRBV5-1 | ASSFLGLAGSVKKPSEQY
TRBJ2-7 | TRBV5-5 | ASSLTGEQY
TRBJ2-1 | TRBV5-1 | ASKRGGNNNEQF
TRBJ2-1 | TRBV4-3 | ASSQIGLAGAVSSYNEQF
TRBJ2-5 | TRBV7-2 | ASGRGNQETQY
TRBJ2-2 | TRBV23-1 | ASRIGTLEGNTGELF
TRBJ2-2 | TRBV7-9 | ASSTPGTGVSGELF
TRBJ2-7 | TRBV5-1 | ASSLQASIYEQY
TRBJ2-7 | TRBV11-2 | ASSLVEDEQY
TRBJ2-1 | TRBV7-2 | ATSRLGGLVYNEQF
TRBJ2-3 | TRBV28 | ASSLKLGQVFTDTQY
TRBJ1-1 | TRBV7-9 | ASSLIGTGEEAF
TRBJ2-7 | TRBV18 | ASSPYPGDEQY
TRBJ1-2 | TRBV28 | ASSYQTSYGYT
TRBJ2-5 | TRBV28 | ASSPPGLAAETQY
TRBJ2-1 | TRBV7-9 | ASSYSGTSGGANGAEQF
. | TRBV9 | ASSARVSQPGEAYEQY